This passage covers 27 T cell receptor beta chains from one sample sequenced in a study of vaccination and CD4 T cells after COVID-19. Their target antigens are unknown. Treatment described: roughly 11-day PBMC culture with coronavirus spike peptide pools or control peptides (ViraFEST assay). The study sequenced cultured CD4+ T cell DNA using the Oncomine TCR Beta short-read assay. TCRdb redid the calling of the PCR reads with MiXCR, one entry per CDR3 protein. The sample yields some 16,000 distinct CDR3 sequences, about 52% seen once. The material was CD4+ T cells from blood, cultured in vitro, obtained before SARS-CoV-2 vaccination. These receptors all come from a human donor who had recovered from COVID-19.

This chain joins TRBV28 and TRBJ1-2, with D unresolved. The CDR3 extends over 14 amino acids. The germline V and J ends were trimmed by 4 bases and 4 bases, with 13 bases remaining between them. Germline V gene lookup returns CDR1 MDHEN and CDR2 SYDVKM. The CDR3 region is CASSSPPSGYGYTF. The CDR3, as DNA: TGTGCCAGCAGTTCGCCTCCGTCAGGCTATGGCTACACCTTC.

The chain combines TRBV20-1 with TRBJ1-1; 7 positions agree with TRBD1. Germline trimming cut 4 bases from V and 7 bases from J; bases unmatched to any gene: 12. The CDR3 length is 14 residues. Germline V lookup: CDR1 DFQATT, CDR2 SNEGSKA (reference sequence). In DNA, the CDR3 is TGCAGTGCTACCCCGAGAACAGGGGAACTTGAAGCTTTCTTT. The encoded protein is CSATPRTGELEAFF.

This clonotype was seen only a few times. This chain links TRBV6-1 with TRBJ1-5; no definite D call. Trimming shortened V by 7 bases and J by 4 bases, and 14 bases separated the two germline ends. The CDR3 consists of 14 residues. The germline V gene has CDR1 MNHNS and CDR2 SASEGT. The CDR3 coding sequence is TGTGCCAGCACCCCTAAGGGAGGGAATCAGCCCCAGCATTTT. This translates into CASTPKGGNQPQHF.

This clonotype showed up just a few times. The chain uses TRBV7-9 and TRBJ1-1; no firm D call. This CDR3 has 13 amino acids. CDR1 and CDR2 (germline): SEHNR, FQNEAQ (reference sequence). The V end lost 2 bases, the J end lost 1 base, and 5 bases lay between the germline ends. DNA of the CDR3: TGTGCCAGCAGCTTAAATGGGAACACTGAAGCTTTCTTT. Its protein is CASSLNGNTEAFF.

This chain connects TRBV20-1 to TRBJ1-1, with D possibly being TRBD1 (5 bases). This CDR3 has 16 amino acids. Germline CDR1 and CDR2: DFQATT and SNEGSKA (reference sequence). V lost 0 bases and J 3 bases, leaving 17 bases between the germline ends. The CDR3: CSARDLFGEGDTEAFF. In nucleotides, the CDR3 is TGCAGTGCTAGAGATCTCTTTGGGGAAGGGGACACTGAAGCTTTCTTT.

The chain carries TRBV7-9 and TRBJ2-3; 13 positions agree with TRBD2. CDR1 is SEHNR and CDR2 is FQNEAQ in the germline V gene (reference sequence). The V segment lost 11 bases and the J segment 2 bases; nucleotides outside the gene matches: 10. The CDR3 is 16 residues long. The CDR3 sequence is CAAIKTSGRATDTQYF. The CDR3 DNA sequence: TGTGCCGCGATAAAAACTAGCGGGAGGGCCACAGATACGCAGTATTTT.

The chain has TRBV20-1 and TRBJ2-7, with 8 bases fitting TRBD2. Losses at the gene ends were 6 bases for V and 6 bases for J; bases not matched to a gene: 4. The germline CDR1 and CDR2 sequences are DFQATT and SNEGSKA (reference sequence). This CDR3 spans 11 amino acids. The CDR3, as DNA: TGCAGTGCCTTGCTAGCGGGCGAGCAGTACTTC. Translated: CSALLAGEQYF.

J is TRBJ1-2 and V is TRBV2; TRBD1 matches at 8 bases. Unmatched junction bases numbered 6, after V lost 6 bases and J lost 6 bases. CDR3 length: 13 amino acids. Germline V gives CDR1 SNHLY, CDR2 FYNNEI. CDR3 loop: CASRETGVDGYTF. In DNA form, the CDR3 reads TGTGCCAGCAGAGAGACAGGGGTGGATGGCTACACCTTC.

This clonotype was observed a few times. The V call is TRBV7-6, the J call TRBJ1-1, with D unclear. Per germline, CDR1 SGHVS and CDR2 FNYEAQ. CDR3 length equals 13 residues. The V and J ends lost 1 base and 1 base respectively, with 4 bases between them. Here the CDR3 DNA reads TGTGCCAGCAGCTTAGACCAGAACACTGAAGCTTTCTTT. Translated: CASSLDQNTEAFF.

The sample holds one count of this clonotype. The V call is TRBV7-3, the J call TRBJ2-3; D perhaps matches TRBD2 (6 bases). V dropped 4 bases and J dropped 5 bases, with 13 bases sitting between them. The germline gives CDR1 SGHTA, CDR2 FQGTGA. The CDR3 length is 14 residues. DNA of the CDR3: TGTGCCAGCAGCTCGGGGGTGGGGAAAGATACGCAGTATTTT. Its protein is CASSSGVGKDTQYF.

This clonotype appeared a few times. The chain couples TRBV20-1 to TRBJ1-3; D gene uncertain. The V end was cut by 0 bases, the J end by 4 bases, with 13 bases between. The CDR3 length is 15 residues. Germline values: CDR1 DFQATT, CDR2 SNEGSKA (reference sequence). The CDR3 region is CSARDGPSGGNTIYF. CDR3 sequence (DNA): TGCAGTGCTAGAGACGGTCCCTCGGGGGGAAACACCATATATTTT.

The chain uses TRBV7-9 and TRBJ1-2; D remains unclear. Germline CDR1 reads SEHNR; CDR2 reads FQNEAQ (reference sequence). V was clipped by 1 base and J by 5 bases, with 20 bases between them. The CDR3 has 17 residues. The CDR3 nucleotides are TGTGCCAGCAGCTTAGGGTACGGGTGGCCAAGACGGTATGGCTACACCTTC. The encoded protein is CASSLGYGWPRRYGYTF.

The genes are TRBV20-1 and TRBJ1-2, with D tentatively TRBD1 (6 bases). This CDR3 comprises 15 residues. Germline V lookup: CDR1 DFQATT, CDR2 SNEGSKA (reference sequence). Trimming stripped 1 base from V and 5 bases from J, with 17 bases between. CDR3 in amino acids: CSARGVAGTPYGYTF. The CDR3 DNA sequence: TGCAGTGCTAGAGGTGTAGCCGGGACACCATATGGCTACACCTTC.

This clonotype was seen a handful of times. The rearrangement links TRBV6-1 to TRBJ1-1, with D unresolved. From germline, CDR1 is MNHNS and CDR2 SASEGT. This CDR3 has 13 residues. Trimming shortened V by 6 bases and J by 0 bases, and 8 bases separated the two germline ends. CDR3 sequence (DNA): TGTGCCAGCAGGCGGGGAGTGAACACTGAAGCTTTCTTT. It is translated as CASRRGVNTEAFF.

The gene calls are TRBV7-2 and TRBJ1-4; D may be TRBD1 (5 bases). The germline gives CDR1 SGHTA, CDR2 FQGNSA. This CDR3 region has 14 residues. Deletions cut 1 base from V and 6 bases from J, with 9 bases between. CDR3 sequence: CASSLEWGDEKLFF. For the CDR3, the DNA is TGTGCCAGCAGCTTAGAATGGGGGGATGAAAAACTGTTTTTT.

The V gene is TRBV19, the J gene TRBJ1-2, with D possibly being TRBD1 (6 bases). V dropped 3 bases and J dropped 8 bases, with 16 bases sitting between them. Germline-derived CDR1 and CDR2 are LNHDA and SQIVND (reference sequence). CDR3 length: 14 residues. Here the CDR3 reads CASSMGRGLSGYTF. CDR3 nucleotides: TGTGCCAGTAGTATGGGGAGGGGGTTATCCGGCTACACCTTC.

CDR3 residues: CASSLPGFGYTF. As DNA, the CDR3 is TGTGCCAGCAGTTTGCCAGGGTTCGGCTACACCTTC. V and J are TRBV28 and TRBJ1-2, with TRBD1 as a possible D gene (5 bases). Trimming left V 3 bases short and J 8 bases short, with 10 bases between. CDR1 and CDR2 (germline): MDHEN, SYDVKM. The CDR3 is made up of 12 amino acids.

The chain has TRBV6-5 and TRBJ2-7, with D possibly matching TRBD2 (5 bases). V was shortened by 0 bases and J by 1 base, with 13 bases between the two germline ends. CDR1 MNHEY and CDR2 SVGAGI come from the germline V gene. CDR3 length equals 16 residues. The CDR3 reads CASSYSGRVGSYEQYF. The CDR3 bases are TGTGCCAGCAGTTACTCTGGGAGAGTCGGTTCCTACGAGCAGTACTTC.

This clonotype was picked up one time. The V gene is TRBV29-1, the J gene TRBJ1-1, with TRBD1 identical over 7 bases. The V segment lost 1 base and the J segment 5 bases; nucleotides outside the gene matches: 10. The CDR3 loop spans 15 amino acids. The germline V gene has CDR1 SQVTM and CDR2 ANQGSEA. CDR3 in DNA: TGCAGCGTTGAAGCTACGGGACAGCGGAGGACTGAAGCTTTCTTT. Translation gives CSVEATGQRRTEAFF.

The chain uses TRBV19 and TRBJ2-7; TRBD1 matches at 10 bases. The CDR3 runs to 14 residues. The germline gives CDR1 LNHDA, CDR2 SQIVND (reference sequence). The ends lost 8 bases at V and 3 bases at J; junction bases unmatched: 7. For the CDR3, the DNA is TGTGCCAGTCAGAGGGGGACAGGGGACTACGAGCAGTACTTC. It specifies CASQRGTGDYEQYF.

A few counts support this clonotype. The gene calls are TRBV10-3 and TRBJ2-5; 9 bases map to TRBD2. Per germline, CDR1 ENHRY and CDR2 SYGVKD. The CDR3 has 17 amino acids. The V and J ends lost 5 bases and 4 bases, in that order; junction bases with no gene match: 14. The CDR3 nucleotides read TGTGCCATCAGTCGGGGTGGTGGTAGCGGGGGAAGAGAGACCCAGTACTTC. Translating it yields CAISRGGGSGGRETQYF.

Worth noting for this clonotype: It is likely a read error, because the conserved phenylalanine at the end of the CDR3 is missing. The chain carries TRBV7-8 and TRBJ2-5; D perhaps matches TRBD1 (6 bases). The CDR3 loop spans 14 amino acids. Germline loops: CDR1 SGHVS, CDR2 FQNEAQ. Trimming took off 0 bases at V and 5 bases at J, with 10 bases between the two ends. CDR3 DNA: TGTGCCAGCAGCTTAGCTGGGACATCGGAGACCCAGTACTAC. Amino acids: CASSLAGTSETQYY.

The rearrangement links TRBV7-2 to TRBJ1-1; 8 bases are a match to TRBD1. This CDR3 comprises 15 residues. Germline trimming cut 5 bases from V and 1 base from J; bases unmatched to any gene: 6. CDR1 and CDR2 from the germline V gene are SGHTA and FQGNSA. The DNA for the CDR3 is TGTGCCAGCAGCCCGCATGGACAGGGGAACACTGAAGCTTTCTTT. Amino acid sequence: CASSPHGQGNTEAFF.

The chain joins TRBV11-2 to TRBJ1-3; D may be TRBD1 (6 bases). This CDR3 is built from 15 residues. Germline CDR1 reads SGHAT; CDR2 reads FQNNGV. The V gene lost 1 base and the J gene lost 4 bases, with 11 bases spanning the gap. CDR3 sequence (DNA): TGTGCCAGCAGCTTAGTTGGGGGCGCGGGAAACACCATATATTTT. Its protein product is CASSLVGGAGNTIYF.

V usage is TRBV11-3 and J usage is TRBJ2-2, with unresolved D. The V and J ends lost 5 bases and 2 bases respectively, with 9 bases between them. Looked up from germline, CDR1 is SGHNT and CDR2 is YENEEA. CDR3 length: 14 residues. The CDR3 is CASSTAINTGELFF. The CDR3 nucleotides read TGTGCCAGCAGCACCGCGATAAACACCGGGGAGCTGTTTTTT. The whole variable domain, remainder taken from reference TRBV11-3 and TRBJ2-2, is EAGVVQSPRYKIIEKKQPVAFWCNPISGHNTLYWYLQNLGQGPELLIRYENEEAVDDSQLPKDRFSAERLKGVDSTLKIQPAELGDSAVYLCASSTAINTGELFFGEGSRLTVL.

This clonotype came up a few times. V is TRBV11-3 and J is TRBJ1-2; 8 positions match TRBD1. V lost 2 bases to trimming and J lost 5 bases; unmatched junction nucleotides: 7. Germline assignment: CDR1 SGHNT and CDR2 YENEEA. CDR3 size: 15 residues. The DNA for the CDR3 is TGTGCCAGCAGCTTAAGAACAGGGGGGATGTATGGCTACACCTTC. Protein product: CASSLRTGGMYGYTF.

This clonotype has only one observation. This chain connects TRBV2 to TRBJ2-2; 9 bases align to TRBD1. This CDR3 is 15 amino acids long. The germline CDR1 and CDR2 sequences are SNHLY and FYNNEI. V was clipped by 7 bases and J by 4 bases; unmatched bases: 7. The CDR3 sequence: CASKNWDRATGELFF. CDR3 coding DNA: TGTGCCAGCAAGAATTGGGACAGGGCCACCGGGGAGCTGTTTTTT.